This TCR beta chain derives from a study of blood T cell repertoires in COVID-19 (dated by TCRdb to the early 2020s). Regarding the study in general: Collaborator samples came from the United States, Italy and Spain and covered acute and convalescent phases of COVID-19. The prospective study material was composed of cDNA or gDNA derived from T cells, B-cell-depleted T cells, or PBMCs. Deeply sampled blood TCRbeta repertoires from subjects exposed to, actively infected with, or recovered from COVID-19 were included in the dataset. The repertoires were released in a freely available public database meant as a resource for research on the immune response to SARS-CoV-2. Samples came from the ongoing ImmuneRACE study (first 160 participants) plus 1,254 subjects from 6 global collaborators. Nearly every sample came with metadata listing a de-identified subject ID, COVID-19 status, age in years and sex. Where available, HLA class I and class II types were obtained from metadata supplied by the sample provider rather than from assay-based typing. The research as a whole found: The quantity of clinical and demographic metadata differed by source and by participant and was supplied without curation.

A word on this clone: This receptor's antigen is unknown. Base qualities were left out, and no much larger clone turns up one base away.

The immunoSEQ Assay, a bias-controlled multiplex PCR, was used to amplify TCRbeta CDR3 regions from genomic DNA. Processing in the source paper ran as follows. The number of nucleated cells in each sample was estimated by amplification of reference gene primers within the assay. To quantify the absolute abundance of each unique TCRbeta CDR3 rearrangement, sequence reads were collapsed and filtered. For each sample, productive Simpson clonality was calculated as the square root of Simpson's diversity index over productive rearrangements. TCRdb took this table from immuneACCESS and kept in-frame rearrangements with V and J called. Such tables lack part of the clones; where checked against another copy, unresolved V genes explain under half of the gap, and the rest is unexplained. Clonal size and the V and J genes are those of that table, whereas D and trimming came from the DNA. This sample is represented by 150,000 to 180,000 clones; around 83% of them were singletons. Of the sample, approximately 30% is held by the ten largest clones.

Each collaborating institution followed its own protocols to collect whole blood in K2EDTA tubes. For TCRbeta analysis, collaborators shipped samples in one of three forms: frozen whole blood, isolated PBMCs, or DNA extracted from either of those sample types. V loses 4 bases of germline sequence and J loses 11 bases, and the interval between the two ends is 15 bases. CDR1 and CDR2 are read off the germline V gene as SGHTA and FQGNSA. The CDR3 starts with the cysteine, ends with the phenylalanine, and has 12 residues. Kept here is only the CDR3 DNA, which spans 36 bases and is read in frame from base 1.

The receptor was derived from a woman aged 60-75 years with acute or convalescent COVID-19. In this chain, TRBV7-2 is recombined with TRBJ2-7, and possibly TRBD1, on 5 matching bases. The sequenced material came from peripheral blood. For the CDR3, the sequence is CASSSYRTRKYF. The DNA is TGTGCCAGCAGCTCGTACAGGACGAGGAAGTACTTC.